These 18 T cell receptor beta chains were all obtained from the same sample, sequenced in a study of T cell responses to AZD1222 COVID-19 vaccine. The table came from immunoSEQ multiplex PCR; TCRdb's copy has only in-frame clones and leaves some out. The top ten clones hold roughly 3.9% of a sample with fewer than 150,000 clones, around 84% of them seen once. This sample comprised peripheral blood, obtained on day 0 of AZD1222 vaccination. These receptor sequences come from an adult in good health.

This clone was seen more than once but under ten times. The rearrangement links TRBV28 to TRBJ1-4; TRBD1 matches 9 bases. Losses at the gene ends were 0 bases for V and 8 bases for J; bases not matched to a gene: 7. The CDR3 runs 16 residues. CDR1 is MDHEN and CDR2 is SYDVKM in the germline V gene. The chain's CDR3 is CASSLWGRTGDEKLFF. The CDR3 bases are TGTGCCAGCAGTTTATGGGGGAGGACAGGGGACGAAAAACTGTTTTTT.

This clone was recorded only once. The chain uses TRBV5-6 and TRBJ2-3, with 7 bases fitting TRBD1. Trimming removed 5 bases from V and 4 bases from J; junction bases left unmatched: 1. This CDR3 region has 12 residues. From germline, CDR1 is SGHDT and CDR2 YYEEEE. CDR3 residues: CASRQGADTQYF. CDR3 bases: TGTGCCAGCAGGCAGGGGGCAGATACGCAGTATTTT. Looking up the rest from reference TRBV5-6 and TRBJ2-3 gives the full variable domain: DAGVTQSPTHLIKTRGQQVTLRCSPKSGHDTVSWYQQALGQGPQFIFQYYEEEERQRGNFPDRFSGHQFPNYSSELNVNALLLGDSALYLCASRQGADTQYFGPGTRLTVL.

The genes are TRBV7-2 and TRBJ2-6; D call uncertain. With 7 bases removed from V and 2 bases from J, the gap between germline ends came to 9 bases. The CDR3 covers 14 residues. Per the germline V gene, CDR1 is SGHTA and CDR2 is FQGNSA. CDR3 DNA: TGTGCCAGCACCCCCCCTCCTGGGGCCAACGTCCTGACTTTC. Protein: CASTPPPGANVLTF.

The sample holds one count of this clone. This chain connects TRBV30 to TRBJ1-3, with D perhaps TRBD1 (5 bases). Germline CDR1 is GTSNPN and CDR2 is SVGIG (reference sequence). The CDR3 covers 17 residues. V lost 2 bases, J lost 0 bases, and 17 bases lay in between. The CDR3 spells CAWSPGTVDISGNTIYF. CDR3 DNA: TGTGCCTGGAGTCCCGGGACGGTGGACATCTCTGGAAACACCATATATTTT.

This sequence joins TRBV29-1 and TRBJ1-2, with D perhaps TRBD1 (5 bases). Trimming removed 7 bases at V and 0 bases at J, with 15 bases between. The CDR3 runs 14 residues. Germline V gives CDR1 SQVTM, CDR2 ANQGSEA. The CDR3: CSGAGRATNYGYTF. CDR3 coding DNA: TGCAGCGGGGCCGGCAGGGCTACTAACTATGGCTACACCTTC.

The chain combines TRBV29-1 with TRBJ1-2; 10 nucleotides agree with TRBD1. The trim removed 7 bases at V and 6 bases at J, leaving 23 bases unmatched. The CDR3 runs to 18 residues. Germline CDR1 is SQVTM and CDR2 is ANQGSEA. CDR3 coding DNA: TGCAGCGGCGGGGATGACATCTATTTAGACAGGGGGCAGGATGGCTACACCTTC. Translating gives CSGGDDIYLDRGQDGYTF.

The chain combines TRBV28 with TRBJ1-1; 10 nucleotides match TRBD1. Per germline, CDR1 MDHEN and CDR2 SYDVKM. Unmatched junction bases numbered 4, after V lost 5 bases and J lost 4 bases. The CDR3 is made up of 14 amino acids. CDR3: CASSRQGAGTEAFF. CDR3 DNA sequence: TGTGCCAGCAGTCGACAGGGGGCAGGCACTGAAGCTTTCTTT.

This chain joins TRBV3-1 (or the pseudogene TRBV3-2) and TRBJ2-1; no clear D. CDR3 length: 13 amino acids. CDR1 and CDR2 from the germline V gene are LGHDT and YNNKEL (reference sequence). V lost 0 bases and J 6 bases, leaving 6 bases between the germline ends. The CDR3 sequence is CASSQEGPNEQFF. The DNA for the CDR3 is TGTGCCAGCAGCCAAGAAGGACCCAATGAGCAGTTCTTC.

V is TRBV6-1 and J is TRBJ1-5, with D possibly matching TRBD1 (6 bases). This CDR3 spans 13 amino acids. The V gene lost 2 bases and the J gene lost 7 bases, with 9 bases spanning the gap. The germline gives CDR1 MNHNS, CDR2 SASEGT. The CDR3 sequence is CASSEQGRQPQHF. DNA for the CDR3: TGTGCCAGCAGTGAACAGGGGAGGCAGCCCCAGCATTTT.

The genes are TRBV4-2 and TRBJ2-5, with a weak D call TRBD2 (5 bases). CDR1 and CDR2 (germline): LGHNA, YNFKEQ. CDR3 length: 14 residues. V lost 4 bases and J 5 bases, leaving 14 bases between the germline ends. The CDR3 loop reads CASSPTEASETQYF. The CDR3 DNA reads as TGTGCCAGCAGCCCGACGGAGGCGTCTGAGACCCAGTACTTC.

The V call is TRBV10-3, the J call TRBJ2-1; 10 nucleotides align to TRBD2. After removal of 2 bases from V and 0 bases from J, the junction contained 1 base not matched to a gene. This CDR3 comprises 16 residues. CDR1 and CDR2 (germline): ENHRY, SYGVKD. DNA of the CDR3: TGTGCCATCAGTGAGGCTAGCGGGGGCTCCTACAATGAGCAGTTCTTC. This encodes CAISEASGGSYNEQFF.

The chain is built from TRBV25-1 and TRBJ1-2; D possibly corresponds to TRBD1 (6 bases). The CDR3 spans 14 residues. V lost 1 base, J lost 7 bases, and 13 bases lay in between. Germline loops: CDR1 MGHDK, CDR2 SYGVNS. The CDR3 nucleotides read TGTGCCAGCAGTGAATTGGCAGGGGCAGGTGGCTACACCTTC. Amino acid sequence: CASSELAGAGGYTF.

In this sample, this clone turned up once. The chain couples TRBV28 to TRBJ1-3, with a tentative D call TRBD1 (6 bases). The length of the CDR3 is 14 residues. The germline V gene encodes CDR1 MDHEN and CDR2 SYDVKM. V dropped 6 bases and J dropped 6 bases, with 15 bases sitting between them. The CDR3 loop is CASSSPGQLNTIYF. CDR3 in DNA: TGTGCCAGCAGCTCTCCGGGACAACTAAACACCATATATTTT. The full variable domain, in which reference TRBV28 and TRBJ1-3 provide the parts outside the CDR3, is DVKVTQSSRYLVKRTGEKVFLECVQDMDHENMFWYRQDPGLGLRLIYFSYDVKMKEKGDIPEGYSVSREKKERFSLILESASTNQTSMYLCASSSPGQLNTIYFGEGSWLTVV.

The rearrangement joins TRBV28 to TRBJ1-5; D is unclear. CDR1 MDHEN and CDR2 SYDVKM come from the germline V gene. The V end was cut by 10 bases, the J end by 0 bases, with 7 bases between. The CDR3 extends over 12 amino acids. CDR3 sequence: CATLVSNQPQHF. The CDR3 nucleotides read TGTGCCACCCTAGTTAGCAATCAGCCCCAGCATTTT.

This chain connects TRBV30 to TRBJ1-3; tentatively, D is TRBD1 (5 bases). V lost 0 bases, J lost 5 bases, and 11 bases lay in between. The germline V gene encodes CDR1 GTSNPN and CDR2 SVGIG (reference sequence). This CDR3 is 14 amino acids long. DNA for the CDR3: TGTGCCTGGAGTGTACATGGGGGTAGAAACACCATATATTTT. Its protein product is CAWSVHGGRNTIYF. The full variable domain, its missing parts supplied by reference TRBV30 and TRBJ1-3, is SQTIHQWPATLVQPVGSPLSLECTVEGTSNPNLYWYRQAAGRGLQLLFYSVGIGQISSEVPQNLSASRPQDRQFILSSKKLLLSDSGFYLCAWSVHGGRNTIYFGEGSWLTVV.

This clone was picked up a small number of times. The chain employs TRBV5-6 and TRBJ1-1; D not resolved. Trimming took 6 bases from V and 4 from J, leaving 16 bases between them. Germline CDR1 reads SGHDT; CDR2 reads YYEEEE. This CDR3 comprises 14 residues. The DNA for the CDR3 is TGTGCCAGCACCTTAGGCCCCGGTGCCACTGAAGCTTTCTTT. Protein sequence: CASTLGPGATEAFF.

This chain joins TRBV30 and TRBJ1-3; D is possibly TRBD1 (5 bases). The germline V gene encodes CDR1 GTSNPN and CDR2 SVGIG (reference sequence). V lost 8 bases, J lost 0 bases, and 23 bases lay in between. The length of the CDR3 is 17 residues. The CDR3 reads CAAPRGDPVHSGNTIYF. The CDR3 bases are TGTGCCGCCCCAAGAGGGGACCCAGTGCACTCTGGAAACACCATATATTTT.

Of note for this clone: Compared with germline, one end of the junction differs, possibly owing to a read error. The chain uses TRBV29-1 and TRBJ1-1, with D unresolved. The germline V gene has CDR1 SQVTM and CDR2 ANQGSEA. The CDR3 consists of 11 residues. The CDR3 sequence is CSVEGSLGAFF. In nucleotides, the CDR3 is TGCAGCGTCGAAGGGTCCCTAGGAGCTTTCTTT.